This is a list of T cell receptor beta chains from one sample in a study of blood T cell repertoires in COVID-19. Data came from immunoSEQ multiplex PCR; TCRdb stores just in-frame clones and leaves some out. The sample holds under 400,000 clones, about 90% seen once. The sequenced sample consisted of PBMCs or T cells enriched from blood (not recorded which). These receptors were collected from a man aged 40-49 years in a cohort exposed to, infected with or recovered from COVID-19 (not recorded which). CDR3s leave out the opening cysteine and the closing phenylalanine or tryptophan.

>TRBV27|TRBJ2-7
ASSHAWTGDYEQY
>TRBV25-1|TRBJ2-3
ASSHPGGLTDTQY
>TRBV19|TRBJ2-7
ASSIMAGLYEQY
>TRBV2|TRBJ2-1
ASGRGGSDEQF
>TRBV7-2|TRBJ2-7
ASSLAPGNYEQY
>TRBV27|TRBJ2-5
ASSGQGVGTQY
>TRBV3-1/TRBV3-2|TRBJ1-2
ASSNRETRGYT
>TRBV11-2|TRBJ1-2
ASSRGHGDLEGYT
>TRBV18|TRBJ2-5
ASSPLSGGLETQY
>TRBV19|TRBJ2-7
ASRPGISHEQY
>TRBV25-1|TRBJ2-7
ASSEPGDLYEQY
>TRBV5-4|TRBJ2-5
ASRPGTEETQY
>TRBV6-5|TRBJ2-1
ASSRRESYNEQF
>TRBV4-1|TRBJ2-1
ASSQSGTSGYNEQF
>TRBV2|TRBJ1-1
ASSIRGQNTEAF
>TRBV2|TRBJ2-7
ASSDLAGRYEQY
>TRBV15|TRBJ2-2
ATSSGTPGTGELF
>TRBV11-2|TRBJ2-1
ASSLVGQGGSSSYNEQF
>TRBV29-1|TRBJ2-1
SPGGSGNNEQF
>TRBV19|TRBJ2-2
ASSTRMSGTVTGELF
>TRBV7-9|TRBJ1-2
ASSADRGRGYGYT
>TRBV5-4|TRBJ2-3
ASSPHGGGTDTQY
>TRBV24-1|TRBJ2-5
ATRPADQETQY
>TRBV5-1|TRBJ2-1
ASSGQGIEQF
>TRBV10-3|TRBJ2-7
AIRAGLAASSYEQY
>TRBV7-9|TRBJ2-1
ASSLAPGQSEQF
>TRBV11-2|TRBJ1-6
ASSLRDSSYNSPLH
>TRBV25-1|TRBJ2-7
ASTPGTYEQY
>TRBV15|TRBJ1-1
ATLQDYMNTEAF
>TRBV11-2|TRBJ2-1
ASSTGGSYNEQF
>TRBV6-5|TRBJ1-1
ASSLGLIHDTEAF
>TRBV24-1|TRBJ1-1
ATSQAGTEAF
>TRBV11-2|TRBJ2-7
ASSPGLAYEQY
>TRBV18|TRBJ2-7
ASSPGYEQY
>TRBV11-3|TRBJ2-3
ASSLGGGSTDTQY
>TRBV5-5|TRBJ1-5
ASSFQQGNQPQH
>TRBV9|TRBJ2-7
ASSPSGRGSYEQY
>TRBV6-1|TRBJ1-3
ASSAWDRGISGNTIY
>TRBV30|TRBJ2-5
AWSRREKETQY
>TRBV6-5|TRBJ2-3
ASEEGTDTQY
>TRBV27|TRBJ1-1
ASSRIYGGLFTEAF
>TRBV27|TRBJ2-6
ASSLVAGYGANVLT
>TRBV5-1|TRBJ1-1
ASSKGQGEAF
>TRBV18|TRBJ1-1
ASSLRGQVATEAF
>TRBV5-6|TRBJ2-7
ASSTSGSYEQY
>TRBV20-1|TRBJ1-1
SARVGGAF
>TRBV24-1|TRBJ2-1
ATSDAGNGGNEQF
>TRBV6-1|TRBJ2-3
ASSDHRTSTDTQY
>TRBV3-1/TRBV3-2|TRBJ2-2
ASSQDFYQSGELF
>TRBV7-2|TRBJ2-7
ASSSSGSGSREQY